This T cell receptor (beta chain) was profiled in a study of CXCR3-negative and CXCR3-positive naive CD8 T cells (dated by TCRdb to 2018 to 2020). At the level of the whole study: In total, about 135 million TRB reads were obtained, or roughly 1.5 +/- 0.3 million reads per library. Diversity and physicochemical repertoire analyses covered eleven to twelve donors pooled from two independent experiments. The TRBV-TRBJ cluster analysis covered naive subsets from 5 or 6 donors and memory cells from 3 donors. Study-wide conclusions, independent of this receptor: Compared with CXCR3-negative naive cells, CXCR3-positive naive cells had TRB CDR3s with higher hydrophobicity (lower Kidera factor 4), lower energy, and higher strength and volume indices. Both naive subsets had comparably high repertoire diversity, while memory CD8+ T cells had much lower repertoire diversity. Freshly isolated PBMCs were used for most assays because CXCR3 expression partially decreased after cryopreservation. Surface CD5, linked to self-reactivity in mice, was comparable between naive subsets; TCR interaction strength was therefore also inferred from TRB CDR3 physicochemical properties. Within the same donor, TRBV-TRBJ usage looked similar between naive CXCR3-negative and CXCR3-positive cells, but memory cells had distinct patterns.

For every CD8+ T cell subset, over 250,000 cells were flow-sorted straight into RLT lysis buffer, and each subset was sorted in triplicate. To exclude memory contaminants, naive CD8+ T cells were stringently defined as CD45RO-CCR7+CD27+CD95-. Using standard density gradient centrifugation, peripheral blood mononuclear cells were isolated from buffy coats. Naive CXCR3-negative and CXCR3-positive CD8+ T cells were flow-sorted using a FACSAria III. Total RNA was extracted from sorted cells with an RNeasy Mini Kit. A note on this clonotype: Its antigen has not been determined.

The sequencing machine was a NextSeq 550. The Human TCR Profiling Kit (MiLaboratory) was used to make UMI-labeled 5' RACE TRB cDNA libraries. The full amount of extracted RNA was used for cDNA synthesis, and the full amount of resulting cDNA was used for PCR amplification. Libraries were prepared in parallel using an identical number of PCR cycles. The published analysis was carried out like this. MIGEC and MiXCR extracted about 50,000 +/- 10,000 unique UMI-labeled TRB cDNA molecules per library, requiring at least two reads per UMI. An average of around 40,000 +/- 10,000 functional in-frame TRB CDR3 nucleotide clonotypes without stop codons was found per library. After downsampling to 5000 UMI-labeled TRB molecules per sample, diversity metrics such as normalized Shannon-Wiener and Chao1 were calculated in VDJtools. VDJtools was used to calculate clonotype-size-weighted physicochemical properties of the central five CDR3 residues, namely interaction energy, strength, volume and Kidera factor 4. TCRdb reprocessed the public reads and reports one entry per CDR3 protein sequence, without DNA. It is TCRdb's table, rather than the study itself, that gives the V and J calls and clone size. For this sample, the table gives about 130,000 distinct CDR3 sequences. The ten largest clones represent approximately 0.54% of the sample.

CDR1 and CDR2 (SQVTM, ANQGSEA) derive from the germline V gene. The CDR3 sequence holds 13 residues, the cysteine and phenylalanine included. The DNA is unrecorded. This receptor was taken from a human donor in good health. Some clones in this sample may be carry-over from other donors' samples. The chain joins TRBV29-1 to TRBJ1-2; TCRdb gives TRBD1 as the D gene, but with no DNA this cannot be confirmed. Source material: naive CXCR3+ CD8+ T cells from blood. The cell subset or site label, read with the paper, signifies: CD45RO-CCR7+CD27+CD95- naive CD8+ T cells expressing CXCR3 (TNR3+). The CDR3 here reads CSVVFDRVLGYTF. The entire variable domain, with the stretches around the CDR3 drawn from the reference TRBV29-1 and TRBJ1-2 proteins, is SAVISQKPSRDICQRGTSLTIQCQVDSQVTMMFWYRQQPGQSLTLIATANQGSEATYESGFVIDKFPISRPNLTFSTLTVSNMSPEDSSIYLCSVVFDRVLGYTFGSGTRLTVV.